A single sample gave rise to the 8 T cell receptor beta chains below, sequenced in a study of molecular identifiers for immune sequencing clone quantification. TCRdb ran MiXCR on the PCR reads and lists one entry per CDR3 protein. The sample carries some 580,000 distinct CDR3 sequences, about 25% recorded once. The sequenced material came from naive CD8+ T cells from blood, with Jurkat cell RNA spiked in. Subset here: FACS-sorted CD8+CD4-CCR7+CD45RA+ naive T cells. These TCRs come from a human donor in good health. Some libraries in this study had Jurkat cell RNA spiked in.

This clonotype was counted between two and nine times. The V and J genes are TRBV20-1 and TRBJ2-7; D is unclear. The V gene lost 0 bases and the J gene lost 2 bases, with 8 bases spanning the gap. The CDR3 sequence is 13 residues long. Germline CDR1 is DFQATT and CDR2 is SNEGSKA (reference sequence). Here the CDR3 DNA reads TGCAGTGCTAGAGAGGGGTTAACCTACGAGCAGTACTTC. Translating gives CSAREGLTYEQYF.

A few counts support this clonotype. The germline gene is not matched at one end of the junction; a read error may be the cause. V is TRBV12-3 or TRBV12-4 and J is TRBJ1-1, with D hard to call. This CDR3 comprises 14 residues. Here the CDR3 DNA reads TGTGCCAGCAGCCCTGGTAGAGCTTACACTGAAACTTCCTTT. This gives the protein CASSPGRAYTETSF.

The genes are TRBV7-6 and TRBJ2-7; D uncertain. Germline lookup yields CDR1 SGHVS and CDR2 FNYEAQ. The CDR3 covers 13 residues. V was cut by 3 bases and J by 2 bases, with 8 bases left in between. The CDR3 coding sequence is TGTGCCAGCAGCTTTGTCCCGACCTACGAGCAGTACTTC. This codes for CASSFVPTYEQYF.

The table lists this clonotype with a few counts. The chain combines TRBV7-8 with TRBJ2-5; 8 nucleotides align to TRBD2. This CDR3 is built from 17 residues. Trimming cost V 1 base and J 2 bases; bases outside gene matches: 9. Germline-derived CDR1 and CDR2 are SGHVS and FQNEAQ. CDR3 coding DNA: TGTGCCAGCAGCTTAGTTGGAGCGGGGGTCCCACAAGAGACCCAGTACTTC. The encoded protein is CASSLVGAGVPQETQYF.

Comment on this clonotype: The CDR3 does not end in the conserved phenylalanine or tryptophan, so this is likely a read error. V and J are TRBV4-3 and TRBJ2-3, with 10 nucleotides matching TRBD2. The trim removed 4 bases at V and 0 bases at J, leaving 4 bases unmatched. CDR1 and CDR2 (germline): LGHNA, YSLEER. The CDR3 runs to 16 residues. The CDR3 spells CASSRMTSGSTDTQYS. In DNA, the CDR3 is TGCGCCAGCAGCCGCATGACTAGCGGGAGCACAGATACGCAGTATTCT.

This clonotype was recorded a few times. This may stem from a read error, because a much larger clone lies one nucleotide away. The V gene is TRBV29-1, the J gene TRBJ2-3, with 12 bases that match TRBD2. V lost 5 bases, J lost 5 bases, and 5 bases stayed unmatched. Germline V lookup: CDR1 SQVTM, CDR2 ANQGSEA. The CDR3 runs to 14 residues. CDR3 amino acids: CSVTWTSGIDTQYF. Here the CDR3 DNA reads TGCAGCGTTACATGGACTAGCGGGATAGATACGCAGTATTTT.

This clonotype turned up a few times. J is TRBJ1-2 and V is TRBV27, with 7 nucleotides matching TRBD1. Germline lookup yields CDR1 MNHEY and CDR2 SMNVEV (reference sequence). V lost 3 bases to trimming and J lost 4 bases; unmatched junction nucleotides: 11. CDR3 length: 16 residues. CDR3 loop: CASSFRQGVLSYGYTF. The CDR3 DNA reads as TGTGCCAGCAGTTTTAGACAGGGAGTCCTTAGCTATGGCTACACCTTC.

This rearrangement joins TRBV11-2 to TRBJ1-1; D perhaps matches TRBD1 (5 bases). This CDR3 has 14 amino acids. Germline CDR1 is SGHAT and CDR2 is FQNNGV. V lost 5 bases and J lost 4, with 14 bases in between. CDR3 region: CASSPRWGGTEAFF. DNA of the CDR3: TGTGCCAGCAGCCCCAGATGGGGCGGCACTGAAGCTTTCTTT.